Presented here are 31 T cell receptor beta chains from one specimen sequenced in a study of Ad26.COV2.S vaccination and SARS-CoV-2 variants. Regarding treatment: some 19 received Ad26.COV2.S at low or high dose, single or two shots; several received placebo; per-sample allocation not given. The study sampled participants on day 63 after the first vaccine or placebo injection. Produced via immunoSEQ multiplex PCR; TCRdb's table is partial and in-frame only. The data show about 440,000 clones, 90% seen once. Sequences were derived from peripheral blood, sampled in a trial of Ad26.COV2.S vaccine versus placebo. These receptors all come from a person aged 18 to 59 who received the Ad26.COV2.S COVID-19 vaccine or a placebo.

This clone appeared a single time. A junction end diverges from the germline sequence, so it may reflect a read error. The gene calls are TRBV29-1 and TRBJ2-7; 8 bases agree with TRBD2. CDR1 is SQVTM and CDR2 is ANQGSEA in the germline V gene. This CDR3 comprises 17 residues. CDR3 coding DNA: TGCAGCGTCGAAGTCGCTTCCGGGACTAGGACCCCCTACGAGCAGTACTTC. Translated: CSVEVASGTRTPYEQYF.

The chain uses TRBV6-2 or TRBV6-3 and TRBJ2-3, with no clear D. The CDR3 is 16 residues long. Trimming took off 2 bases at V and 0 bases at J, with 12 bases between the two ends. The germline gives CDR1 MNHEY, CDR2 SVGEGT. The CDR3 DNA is TGTGCCAGCAGTTACACGCAATTCACTAGCACAGATACGCAGTATTTT. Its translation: CASSYTQFTSTDTQYF.

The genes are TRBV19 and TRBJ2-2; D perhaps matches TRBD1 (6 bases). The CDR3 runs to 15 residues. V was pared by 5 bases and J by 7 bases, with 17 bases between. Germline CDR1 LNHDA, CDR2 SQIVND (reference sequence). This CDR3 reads CASSSRTDSGGELFF. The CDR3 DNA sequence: TGTGCCAGTAGTTCCCGGACAGACTCGGGCGGGGAGCTGTTTTTT.

The CDR3 region has the DNA TGCGCCAGCAGCTTGCTCCGGACAGGGGGCATGAACACTGAAGCTTTCTTT. It encodes CASSLLRTGGMNTEAFF. The chain employs TRBV5-1 and TRBJ1-1, with 11 bases lining up with TRBD1. The germline V gene encodes CDR1 SGHRS and CDR2 YFSETQ. The CDR3 covers 17 residues. Trimming cost V 1 base and J 0 bases; bases outside gene matches: 5.

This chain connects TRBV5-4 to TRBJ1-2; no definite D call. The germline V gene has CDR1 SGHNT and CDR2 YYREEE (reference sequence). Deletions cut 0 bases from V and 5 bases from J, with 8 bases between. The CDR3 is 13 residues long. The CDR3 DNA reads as TGTGCCAGCAGCTTGGAAGGGAAGTATGGCTACACCTTC. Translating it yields CASSLEGKYGYTF.

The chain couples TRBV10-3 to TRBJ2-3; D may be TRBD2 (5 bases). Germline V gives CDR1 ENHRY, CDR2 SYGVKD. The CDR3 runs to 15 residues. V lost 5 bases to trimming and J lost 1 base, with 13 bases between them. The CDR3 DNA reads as TGTGCCATCAGTCAGGAGGCAGCCCGCACAGATACGCAGTATTTT. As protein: CAISQEAARTDTQYF.

Here the CDR3 DNA reads TGTGCCAGCTCAGGCGGAGGGGATCAGCCCCAGCATTTT. It encodes CASSGGGDQPQHF. V gene TRBV18 combines with J gene TRBJ1-5, with a possible D match to TRBD1 (5 bases). V was trimmed by 5 bases and J by 5 bases, leaving 10 bases between them. Germline V gene data show CDR1 as KGHSH and CDR2 as LQKENI. The CDR3 consists of 13 residues.

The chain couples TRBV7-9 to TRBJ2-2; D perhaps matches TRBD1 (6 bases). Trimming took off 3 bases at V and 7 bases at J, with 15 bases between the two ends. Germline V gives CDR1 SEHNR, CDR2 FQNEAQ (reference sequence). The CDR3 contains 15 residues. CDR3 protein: CASSFGRGVDGELFF. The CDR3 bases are TGTGCCAGCAGCTTTGGCAGGGGAGTGGACGGGGAGCTGTTTTTT.

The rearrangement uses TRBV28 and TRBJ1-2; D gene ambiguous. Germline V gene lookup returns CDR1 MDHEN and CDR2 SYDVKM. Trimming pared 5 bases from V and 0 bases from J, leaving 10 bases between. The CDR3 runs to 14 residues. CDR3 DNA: TGTGCCAGCAGTCCTTCCCCAGCTAACTATGGCTACACCTTC. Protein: CASSPSPANYGYTF.

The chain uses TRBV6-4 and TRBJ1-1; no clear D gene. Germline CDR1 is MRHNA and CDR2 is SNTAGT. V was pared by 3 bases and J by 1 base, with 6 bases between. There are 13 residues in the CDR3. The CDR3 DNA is TGTGCCAGCAGTGAGTCTGCGAACACTGAAGCTTTCTTT. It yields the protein CASSESANTEAFF.

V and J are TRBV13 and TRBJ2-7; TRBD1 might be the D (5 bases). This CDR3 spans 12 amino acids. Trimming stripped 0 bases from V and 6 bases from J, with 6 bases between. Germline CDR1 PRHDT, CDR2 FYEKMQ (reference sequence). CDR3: CASSLGQVEQYF. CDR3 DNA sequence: TGTGCCAGCAGCTTAGGACAGGTCGAGCAGTACTTC.

The CDR3 loop is CASSIVRQGPSGANVLTF. The CDR3 DNA reads as TGTGCCAGTAGTATAGTGAGGCAGGGACCGTCTGGGGCCAACGTCCTGACTTTC. V usage is TRBV19 and J usage is TRBJ2-6; the D gene could be TRBD1 or TRBD2 (5 bases each). Germline CDR1 is LNHDA and CDR2 is SQIVND (reference sequence). V lost 1 base to trimming and J lost 1 base, with 14 bases between them. The CDR3 loop spans 18 amino acids.

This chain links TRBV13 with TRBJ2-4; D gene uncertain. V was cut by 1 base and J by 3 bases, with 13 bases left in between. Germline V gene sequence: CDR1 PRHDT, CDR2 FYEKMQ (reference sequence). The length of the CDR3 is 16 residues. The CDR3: CASSLEVFGSKNIQYF. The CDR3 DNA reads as TGTGCCAGCAGCTTAGAAGTGTTTGGAAGCAAAAACATTCAGTACTTC.

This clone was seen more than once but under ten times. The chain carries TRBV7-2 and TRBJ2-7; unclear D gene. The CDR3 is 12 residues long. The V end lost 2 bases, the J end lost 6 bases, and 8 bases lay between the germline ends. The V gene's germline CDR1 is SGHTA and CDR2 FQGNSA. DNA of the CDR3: TGTGCCAGCAGCTTATACGGAGCCGAGCAGTACTTC. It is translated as CASSLYGAEQYF.

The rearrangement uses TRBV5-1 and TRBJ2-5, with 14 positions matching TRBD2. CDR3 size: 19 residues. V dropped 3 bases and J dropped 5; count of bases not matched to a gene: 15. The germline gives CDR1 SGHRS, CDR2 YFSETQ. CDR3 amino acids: CASSSTSGRASGVLETQYF. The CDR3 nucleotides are TGCGCCAGCAGCTCGACTAGCGGGAGGGCAAGCGGTGTTTTGGAGACCCAGTACTTC.

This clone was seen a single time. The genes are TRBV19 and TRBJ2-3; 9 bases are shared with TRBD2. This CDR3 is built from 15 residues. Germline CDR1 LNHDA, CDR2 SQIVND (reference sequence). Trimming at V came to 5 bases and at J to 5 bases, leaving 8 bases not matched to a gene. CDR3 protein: CASSLSATSGDTQYF. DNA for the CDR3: TGTGCCAGTAGTCTTTCCGCGACTAGCGGAGATACGCAGTATTTT.

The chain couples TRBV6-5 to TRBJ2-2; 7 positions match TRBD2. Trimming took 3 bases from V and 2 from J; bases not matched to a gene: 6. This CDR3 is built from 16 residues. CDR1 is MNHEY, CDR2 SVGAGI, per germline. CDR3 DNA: TGTGCCAGCAGTTATATAGCGGGCACAAACACCGGGGAGCTGTTTTTT. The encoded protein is CASSYIAGTNTGELFF.

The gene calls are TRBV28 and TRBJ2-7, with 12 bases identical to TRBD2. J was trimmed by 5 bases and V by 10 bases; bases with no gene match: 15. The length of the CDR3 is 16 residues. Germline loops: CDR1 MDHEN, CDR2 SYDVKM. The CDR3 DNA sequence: TGTGCCACCCCGGGACTAGCGGGTAGAGGGGTCAACGAGCAGTACTTC. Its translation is CATPGLAGRGVNEQYF.

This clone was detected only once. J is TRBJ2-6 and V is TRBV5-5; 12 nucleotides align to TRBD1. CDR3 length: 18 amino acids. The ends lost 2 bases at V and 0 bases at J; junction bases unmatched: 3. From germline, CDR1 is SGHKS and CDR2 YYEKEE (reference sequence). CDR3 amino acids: CASSFPGQGASGANVLTF. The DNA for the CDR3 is TGTGCCAGCAGCTTCCCGGGACAGGGGGCCTCTGGGGCCAACGTCCTGACTTTC.

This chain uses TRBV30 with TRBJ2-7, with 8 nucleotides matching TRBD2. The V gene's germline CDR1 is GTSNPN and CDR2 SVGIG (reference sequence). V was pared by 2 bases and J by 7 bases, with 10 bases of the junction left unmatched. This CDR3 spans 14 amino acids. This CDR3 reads CAWSWRLASLEQYF. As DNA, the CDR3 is TGTGCCTGGAGTTGGCGACTAGCGAGCCTGGAGCAGTACTTC.

CDR3 nucleotides: TGTGCCAGCAGCTCCGGGACTCCGAACACTGAAGCTTTCTTT. Residues: CASSSGTPNTEAFF. The chain employs TRBV5-4 and TRBJ1-1, with D possibly being TRBD1 (5 bases). V lost 3 bases, J lost 1 base, and 10 bases lay in between. The CDR3 length is 14 residues. Germline V lookup: CDR1 SGHNT, CDR2 YYREEE (reference sequence). Full variable domain (remainder filled in from reference TRBV5-4 and TRBJ1-1): ETGVTQSPTHLIKTRGQQVTLRCSSQSGHNTVSWYQQALGQGPQFIFQYYREEENGRGNFPPRFSGLQFPNYSSELNVNALELDDSALYLCASSSGTPNTEAFFGQGTRLTVV.

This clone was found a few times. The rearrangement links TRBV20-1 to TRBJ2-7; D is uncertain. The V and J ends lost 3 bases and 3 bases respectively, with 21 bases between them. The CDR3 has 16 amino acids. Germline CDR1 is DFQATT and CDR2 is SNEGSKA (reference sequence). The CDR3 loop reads CSASLGRRKVGYEQYF. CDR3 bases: TGCAGTGCTAGTCTAGGTCGGCGAAAGGTTGGCTACGAGCAGTACTTC.

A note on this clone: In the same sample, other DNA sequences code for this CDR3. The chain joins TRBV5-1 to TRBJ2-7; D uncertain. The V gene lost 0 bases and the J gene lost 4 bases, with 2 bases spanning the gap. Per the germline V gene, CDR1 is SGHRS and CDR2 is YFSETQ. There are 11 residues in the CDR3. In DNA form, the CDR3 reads TGCGCCAGCAGCTTGGGTTACGAGCAGTACTTC. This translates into CASSLGYEQYF.

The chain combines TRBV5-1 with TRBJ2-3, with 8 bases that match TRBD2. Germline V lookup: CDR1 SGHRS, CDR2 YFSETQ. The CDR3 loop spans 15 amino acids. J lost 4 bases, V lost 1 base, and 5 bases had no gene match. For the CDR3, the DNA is TGCGCCAGCAGCTTGCAGGGACTAGTTCCAGATACGCAGTATTTT. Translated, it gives CASSLQGLVPDTQYF.

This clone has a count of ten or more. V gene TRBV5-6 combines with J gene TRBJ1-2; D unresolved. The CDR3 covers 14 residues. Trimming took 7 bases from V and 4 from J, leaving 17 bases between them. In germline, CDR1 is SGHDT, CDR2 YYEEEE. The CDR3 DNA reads TGTGCCAGCCAAAGCGGGGTCTGGGGCTATGGCTACACCTTC. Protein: CASQSGVWGYGYTF.

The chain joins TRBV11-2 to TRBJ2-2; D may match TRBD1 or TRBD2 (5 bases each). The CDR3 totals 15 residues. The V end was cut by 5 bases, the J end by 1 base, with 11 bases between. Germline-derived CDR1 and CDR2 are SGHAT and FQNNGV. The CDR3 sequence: CASSRGRMNTGELFF. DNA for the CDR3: TGTGCCAGCAGCCGGGGACGGATGAACACCGGGGAGCTGTTTTTT.

CDR3 amino acids: CASSTGGTEAFF. CDR3 DNA sequence: TGTGCCAGCAGTACAGGGGGCACTGAAGCTTTCTTT. The chain uses TRBV7-9 and TRBJ1-1, with TRBD1 identical over 8 bases. Germline V gene data show CDR1 as SEHNR and CDR2 as FQNEAQ (reference sequence). The trim removed 6 bases at V and 4 bases at J, leaving 1 base unmatched. This CDR3 is built from 12 residues.

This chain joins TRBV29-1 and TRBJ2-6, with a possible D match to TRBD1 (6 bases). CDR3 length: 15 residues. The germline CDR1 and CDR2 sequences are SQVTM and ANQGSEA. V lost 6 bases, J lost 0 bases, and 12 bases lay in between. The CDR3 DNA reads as TGCAGCGTCAAGAAGGGGGACTCTGGGGCCAACGTCCTGACTTTC. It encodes CSVKKGDSGANVLTF. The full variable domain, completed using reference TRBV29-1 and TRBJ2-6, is SAVISQKPSRDICQRGTSLTIQCQVDSQVTMMFWYRQQPGQSLTLIATANQGSEATYESGFVIDKFPISRPNLTFSTLTVSNMSPEDSSIYLCSVKKGDSGANVLTFGAGSRLTVL.

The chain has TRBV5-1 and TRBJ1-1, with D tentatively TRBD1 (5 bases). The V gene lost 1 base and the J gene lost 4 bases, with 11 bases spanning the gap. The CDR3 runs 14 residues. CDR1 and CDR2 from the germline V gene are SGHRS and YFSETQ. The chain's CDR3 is CASSLYNGATEAFF. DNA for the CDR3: TGCGCCAGCAGCTTGTATAACGGGGCCACTGAAGCTTTCTTT.

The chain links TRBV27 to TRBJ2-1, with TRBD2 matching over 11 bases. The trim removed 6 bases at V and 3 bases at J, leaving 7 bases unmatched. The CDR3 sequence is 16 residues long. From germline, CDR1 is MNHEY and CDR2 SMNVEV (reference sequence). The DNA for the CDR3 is TGTGCCAGCAGACCCCTACTAGCGGGGGACTACAATGAGCAGTTCTTC. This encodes CASRPLLAGDYNEQFF.

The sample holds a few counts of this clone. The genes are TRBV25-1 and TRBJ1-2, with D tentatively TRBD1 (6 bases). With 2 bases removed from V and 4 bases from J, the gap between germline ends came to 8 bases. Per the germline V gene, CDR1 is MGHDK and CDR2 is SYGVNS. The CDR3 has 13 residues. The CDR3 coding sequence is TGTGCCAGCAGTGAAGGGACAACCTATGGCTACACCTTC. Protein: CASSEGTTYGYTF.